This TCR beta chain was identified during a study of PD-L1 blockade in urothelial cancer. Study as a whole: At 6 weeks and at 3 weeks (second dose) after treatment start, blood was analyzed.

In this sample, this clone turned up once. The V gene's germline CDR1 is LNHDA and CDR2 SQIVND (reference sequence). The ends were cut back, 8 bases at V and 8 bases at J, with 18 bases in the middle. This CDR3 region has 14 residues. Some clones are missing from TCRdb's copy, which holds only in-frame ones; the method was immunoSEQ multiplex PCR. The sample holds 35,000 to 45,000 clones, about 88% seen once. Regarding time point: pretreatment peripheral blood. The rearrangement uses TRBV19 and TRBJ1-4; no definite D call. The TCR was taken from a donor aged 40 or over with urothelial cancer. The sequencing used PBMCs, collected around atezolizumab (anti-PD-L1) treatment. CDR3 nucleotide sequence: TGTGCCAGTGCGAGGTACGGCAGATTCGAAAAACTGTTTTTT. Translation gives CASARYGRFEKLFF. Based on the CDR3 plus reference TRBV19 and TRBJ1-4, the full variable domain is DGGITQSPKYLFRKEGQNVTLSCEQNLNHDAMYWYRQDPGQGLRLIYYSQIVNDFQKGDIAEGYSVSREKKESFPLTVTSAQKNPTAFYLCASARYGRFEKLFFGSGTQLSVL.